Below, 5 T cell receptor beta chains from the same sample are listed, as sequenced in a study of control samples from healthy donors and cancer patients. Clones were sequenced by immunoSEQ multiplex PCR, and TCRdb holds only the in-frame ones, with some missing. The data contain 150,000 or so clones, roughly 90% of them singletons. The sequenced material came from blood. These receptors originate from a man aged 30 to 39 in good health.

CDR3 amino acids: CSVLAGTSGGSAQYF. The CDR3 bases are TGCAGCGTCCTCGCCGGGACTAGCGGGGGGTCCGCGCAGTATTTT. V gene TRBV29-1 combines with J gene TRBJ2-3, with 15 bases that match TRBD2. The germline gives CDR1 SQVTM, CDR2 ANQGSEA. Trimming cost V 6 bases and J 10 bases; bases outside gene matches: 11. CDR3 size: 15 residues.

V usage is TRBV18 and J usage is TRBJ2-1; TRBD1 might be the D (6 bases). The CDR3 runs to 15 residues. The V end was cut by 7 bases, the J end by 4 bases, with 17 bases between. In germline, CDR1 is KGHSH, CDR2 LQKENI. CDR3 coding DNA: TGTGCCAGCTGCCCCCTTAGGGACACATACAATGAGCAGTTCTTC. Translated: CASCPLRDTYNEQFF.

J is TRBJ2-1 and V is TRBV20-1, with D perhaps matching TRBD1 or TRBD2 (5 bases each). The CDR3 sequence is 15 residues long. CDR1 is DFQATT, CDR2 SNEGSKA, per germline (reference sequence). The V gene lost 3 bases and the J gene lost 1 base, with 13 bases spanning the gap. This CDR3 reads CSASGGPTSYNEQFF. In DNA form, the CDR3 reads TGCAGTGCTAGTGGGGGACCAACTTCCTACAATGAGCAGTTCTTC.

This clone was seen only a few times. The chain's CDR3 is CASSHGLAGGPPVTDTQYF. In DNA form, the CDR3 reads TGTGCCAGCAGCCACGGACTAGCGGGAGGTCCCCCTGTCACAGATACGCAGTATTTT. The V and J genes are TRBV13 and TRBJ2-3, with 14 bases aligning to TRBD2. Germline trimming cut 5 bases from V and 2 bases from J; bases unmatched to any gene: 12. This CDR3 contains 19 residues. Germline V lookup: CDR1 PRHDT, CDR2 FYEKMQ (reference sequence).

The chain has TRBV5-6 and TRBJ1-1; 7 bases fit TRBD1. The germline CDR1 and CDR2 sequences are SGHDT and YYEEEE. The V gene end was trimmed by 4 bases and the J gene end by 1 base; junction bases not matched to a gene: 4. The CDR3 is 14 amino acids. CDR3 DNA sequence: TGTGCCAGCAGCCGACAGGGACGGAACACTGAAGCTTTCTTT. It specifies CASSRQGRNTEAFF.